This is a list of T cell receptor beta chains from one sample in a study of cytomegalovirus exposure and HLA in healthy donors. Using immunoSEQ multiplex PCR, the repertoire was profiled, and TCRdb retains in-frame clones only, with some absent. Of over 80,000 clones listed, roughly 79% were seen once; the top ten hold around 3.1%. Material: PBMCs. These receptors all come from a female donor in good health and CMV-seropositive. CDR3s include the opening cysteine and the closing phenylalanine or tryptophan. Each record gives: clone size, D gene, J gene, V gene, CDR3 protein, CDR3 DNA. A D gene is named only where the DNA matches it firmly. Not all rows give a size; the values are once, few, many and, for expanded clones, a class.

>.|.|TRBJ1-1|TRBV29-1
CSAYAFGGWYTEAFF
TGCAGCGCGTACGCTTTTGGAGGATGGTACACTGAAGCTTTCTTT
>.|.|TRBJ2-7|TRBV5-6
CASSLTGSSYEQYF
TGTGCCAGCAGCTTGACAGGGAGTTCCTACGAGCAGTACTTC
>few|TRBD1|TRBJ1-1|TRBV4-3
CASSPADRGNTEAFF
TGCGCCAGCAGCCCAGCCGACAGGGGGAACACTGAAGCTTTCTTT
>.|TRBD2|TRBJ2-1|TRBV7-3
CASSLWGSGSSYNEQFF
TGTGCCAGCAGCTTATGGGGTAGCGGGAGCTCCTACAATGAGCAGTTCTTC
>once|TRBD2|TRBJ2-3|TRBV6-4
CASSDVASGGTDTQYF
TGTGCCAGCAGTGACGTGGCTAGCGGGGGCACAGATACGCAGTATTTT
>.|.|TRBJ2-3|TRBV15
CATSRGGSTDTQYF
TGTGCCACCAGCAGAGGAGGCAGCACAGATACGCAGTATTTT
>.|.|TRBJ1-1|TRBV30
CAWSDSGRGLKAFF
TGTGCCTGGAGTGACTCTGGCAGGGGCCTTAAGGCTTTCTTT
>.|TRBD2|TRBJ2-7|TRBV7-8
CASSWGLAGDYEQYF
TGTGCCAGCAGCTGGGGACTAGCGGGAGATTACGAGCAGTACTTC
>.|.|TRBJ2-7|TRBV11-2
CASSLSTGGLSYEQYF
TGTGCCAGCAGCTTATCTACAGGCGGCCTCTCCTACGAGCAGTACTTC
>once|TRBD2|TRBJ2-7|TRBV28
CASSGSGILYEQYF
TGTGCCAGCAGTGGGAGCGGGATTCTCTACGAGCAGTACTTC
>.|TRBD2|TRBJ2-2|TRBV7-3
CASSQQREGTGELFF
TGTGCCAGCAGCCAACAGCGGGAGGGGACCGGGGAGCTGTTTTTT
>few|.|TRBJ1-1|TRBV10-1
CASSPGQPLLEAFF
TGCGCCAGCAGTCCCGGACAGCCATTACTTGAAGCTTTCTTT
>.|.|TRBJ2-7|TRBV7-8
CASRQSGSPSYEQYF
TGTGCCAGCAGGCAATCCGGGAGCCCCTCCTACGAGCAGTACTTC
>.|TRBD1|TRBJ1-1|TRBV7-6
CASSLQGANTEAFF
TGTGCCAGCAGCTTACAGGGGGCGAACACTGAAGCTTTCTTT
>.|.|TRBJ1-2|TRBV9
CASHGLDYGYTF
TGTGCCAGCCACGGGTTGGACTATGGCTACACCTTC
>.|TRBD1|TRBJ1-1|TRBV30
CAFVGTGVTEAFF
TGTGCCTTTGTGGGGACAGGGGTCACTGAAGCTTTCTTT
>.|TRBD1|TRBJ2-1|TRBV27
CASRRQGGLNEQFF
TGTGCCAGCAGACGACAGGGGGGCCTCAATGAGCAGTTCTTC
>.|.|TRBJ1-2|TRBV7-2
CASSFDRFNYGYTF
TGTGCCAGCAGCTTCGACAGGTTTAACTATGGCTACACCTTC
>.|TRBD1|TRBJ1-2|TRBV28
CASSSRQGTNYGYTF
TGTGCCAGCAGTTCAAGACAGGGAACTAACTATGGCTACACCTTC
>.|TRBD1|TRBJ2-7|TRBV6-5
CASTAGTGSYEQYF
TGTGCCAGCACCGCCGGGACAGGCTCCTACGAGCAGTACTTC
>.|.|TRBJ2-7|TRBV5-1
CASSLIGSYAYEQYF
TGCGCCAGCAGCTTGATCGGGAGCTACGCCTACGAGCAGTACTTC
>.|.|TRBJ2-3|TRBV7-2
CASSRRAGPRTDTQYF
TGTGCCAGCAGCCGGAGGGCAGGTCCCCGCACAGATACGCAGTATTTT
>.|TRBD1|TRBJ1-3|TRBV4-3
CASSQVYRGKNTIYF
TGCGCCAGCAGCCAAGTTTACAGGGGAAAAAACACCATATATTTT
>.|.|TRBJ2-5|TRBV4-2
CASSHPERLEETQYF
TGTGCCAGCAGCCACCCAGAGCGGCTAGAAGAGACCCAGTACTTC
>.|.|TRBJ1-1|TRBV19
CASTTGNTEAFF
TGTGCCAGTACTACAGGGAACACTGAAGCTTTCTTT
>.|TRBD1|TRBJ2-5|TRBV18
CASSPNDRVETQYF
TGTGCCAGCTCACCTAACGACAGGGTGGAGACCCAGTACTTC
>.|.|TRBJ1-2|TRBV5-1
CASSSGTAYGYTF
TGCGCCAGCAGCAGCGGGACGGCCTATGGCTACACCTTC
>.|TRBD1|TRBJ2-5|TRBV30
CAWSGDRVQETQYF
TGTGCCTGGAGTGGAGACAGGGTCCAAGAGACCCAGTACTTC
>.|.|TRBJ1-6|TRBV7-2
CASSLGVGQNSPLHF
TGTGCCAGCAGCTTAGGAGTTGGACAGAATTCACCCCTCCACTTT
>.|.|TRBJ2-2|TRBV5-1
CASSLGARRTGELFF
TGCGCCAGCAGCTTGGGGGCCCGAAGGACCGGGGAGCTGTTTTTT
>few|TRBD1|TRBJ2-7|TRBV19
CASTPGTGDYEQYF
TGTGCCAGTACTCCTGGGACAGGGGATTACGAGCAGTACTTC
>few|.|TRBJ1-2|TRBV7-9
CASSLEIGQSVSTF
TGTGCCAGCAGCTTAGAGATCGGACAGTCCGTTAGCACCTTC
>.|TRBD1|TRBJ1-4|TRBV7-2
CASSPRSPQTGNRKLFF
TGTGCCAGCAGCCCACGGAGCCCCCAGACAGGGAACAGAAAACTGTTTTTT
>few|TRBD2|TRBJ2-7|TRBV6-5
CASSPGLAGYEQYF
TGTGCCAGCAGCCCAGGACTAGCGGGGTACGAGCAGTACTTC
>.|TRBD1|TRBJ1-2|TRBV4-3
CASSQGQGRGVNTF
TGCGCCAGCAGCCAAGGACAGGGCAGGGGGGTTAACACCTTC
>.|TRBD2|TRBJ2-7|TRBV29-1
CSVLSTSESYEQYF
TGCAGCGTTCTCTCGACTAGCGAGTCCTACGAGCAGTACTTC
>.|TRBD1|TRBJ1-6|TRBV10-3
CATTGEVSSSPLHF
TGTGCCACGACAGGGGAGGTTTCTAGTTCACCCCTCCACTTT
>.|.|TRBJ1-2|TRBV9
CASSPSSGRGIYGYTF
TGTGCCAGCAGCCCAAGTAGTGGGCGAGGGATCTATGGCTACACCTTC
>.|.|TRBJ2-7|TRBV7-2
CASSLTTEYEQYF
TGTGCCAGCAGCTTAACAACGGAGTACGAGCAGTACTTC
>.|.|TRBJ2-3|TRBV28
CASIVEEITDTQYF
TGTGCCAGCATCGTTGAGGAGATCACAGATACGCAGTATTTT
>.|TRBD1|TRBJ1-4|TRBV4-3
CASSQTGTGREKLFF
TGCGCCAGCAGCCAAACCGGGACAGGGAGGGAAAAACTGTTTTTT
>once|TRBD2|TRBJ2-7|TRBV7-3
CASSLGLAGVSEQYF
TGTGCCAGCAGCTTAGGGCTAGCGGGAGTTAGCGAGCAGTACTTC
>.|.|TRBJ1-2|TRBV30
CAWSVTAEEGYTF
TGTGCCTGGAGTGTTACGGCGGAGGAGGGCTACACCTTC
>.|.|TRBJ1-1|TRBV14
CASSHWDSSTEAFF
TGTGCCAGCAGCCACTGGGACTCCTCCACTGAAGCTTTCTTT
>.|TRBD1|TRBJ2-2|TRBV7-9
CASSSTGAGTGELFF
TGTGCCAGCAGCTCGACAGGGGCGGGGACCGGGGAGCTGTTTTTT
>.|.|TRBJ2-5|TRBV20-1
CRAVGGETQYF
TGCAGGGCCGTGGGAGGAGAGACCCAGTACTTC
>once|TRBD2|TRBJ2-3|TRBV14
CASSLAGVTTDTQYF
TGTGCCAGCAGTCTAGCGGGAGTCACCACAGATACGCAGTATTTT
>.|TRBD1|TRBJ2-7|TRBV7-2
CASSLSGQPYEQYF
TGTGCCAGCAGCTTATCGGGACAGCCCTACGAGCAGTACTTC
>.|.|TRBJ2-5|TRBV11-2
CASSLERSETQYF
TGTGCCAGCAGCTTAGAGCGAAGCGAGACCCAGTACTTC
>.|.|TRBJ1-4|TRBV28
CAVGASGVHGPDF
TGTGCCGTAGGGGCCTCTGGTGTCCACGGTCCAGATTTT
>.|TRBD2|TRBJ2-1|TRBV4-1
CASSQDQGGYNEQFF
TGCGCCAGCAGCCAAGACCAGGGAGGGTACAATGAGCAGTTCTTC
>.|TRBD2|TRBJ2-7|TRBV5-6
CASSTPGRPHEQYF
TGTGCCAGCAGCACCCCCGGGAGGCCCCACGAGCAGTACTTC
>.|TRBD2|TRBJ2-7|TRBV30
CAWSIGLADISYEQYF
TGTGCCTGGAGTATAGGACTAGCGGACATCTCCTACGAGCAGTACTTC
>.|.|TRBJ1-5|TRBV15
CATRRGVDSNQPQHF
TGTGCCACCAGACGGGGGGTAGACAGCAATCAGCCCCAGCATTTT
>.|.|TRBJ2-7|TRBV7-8
CASSLARLTYPYEQYF
TGTGCCAGCAGCTTAGCCCGACTGACCTACCCCTACGAGCAGTACTTC
>.|TRBD1|TRBJ2-3|TRBV6-5
CASSPGTGRADTQYF
TGTGCCAGCAGTCCCGGGACAGGGCGAGCAGATACGCAGTATTTT
>.|TRBD1|TRBJ1-1|TRBV19
CASRGQGGMNTEAFF
TGTGCCAGTAGGGGACAGGGGGGGATGAACACTGAAGCTTTCTTT
>.|TRBD1|TRBJ1-1|TRBV27
CASSSQGRTEAFF
TGTGCCAGCAGTTCACAGGGGAGAACTGAAGCTTTCTTT
>once|TRBD1|TRBJ1-5|TRBV7-9
CASSMGQQNQPQHF
TGTGCCAGCAGCATGGGACAGCAGAATCAGCCCCAGCATTTT
>.|.|TRBJ1-5|TRBV30
CAWSPGLFSNQPQHF
TGTGCCTGGAGCCCTGGGCTTTTTAGCAATCAGCCCCAGCATTTT